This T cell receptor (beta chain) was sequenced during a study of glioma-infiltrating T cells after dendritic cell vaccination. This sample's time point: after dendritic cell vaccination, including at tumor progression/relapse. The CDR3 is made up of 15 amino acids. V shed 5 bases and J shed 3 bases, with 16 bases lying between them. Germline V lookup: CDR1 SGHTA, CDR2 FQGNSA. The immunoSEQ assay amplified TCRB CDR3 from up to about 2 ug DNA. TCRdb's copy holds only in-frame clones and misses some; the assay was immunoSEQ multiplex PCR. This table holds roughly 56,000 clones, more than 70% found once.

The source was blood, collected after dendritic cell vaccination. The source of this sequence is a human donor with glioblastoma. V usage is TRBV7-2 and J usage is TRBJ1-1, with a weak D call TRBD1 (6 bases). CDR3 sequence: CASSQQGTRDTEAFF. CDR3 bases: TGTGCCAGCAGCCAACAGGGTACGCGAGACACTGAAGCTTTCTTT. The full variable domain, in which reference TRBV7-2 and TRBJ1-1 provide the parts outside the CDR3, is GAGVSQSPSNKVTEKGKDVELRCDPISGHTALYWYRQSLGQGLEFLIYFQGNSAPDKSGLPSDRFSAERTGGSVSTLTIQRTQQEDSAVYLCASSQQGTRDTEAFFGQGTRLTVV.